Below are 24 T cell receptor beta chains sequenced from a single sample in a study of blood T cell repertoires in COVID-19. Clones were sequenced by immunoSEQ multiplex PCR, and TCRdb holds only the in-frame ones, with some missing. Of 200,000 to 300,000 clones detected, around four fifths appear once; the ten largest clones hold 4.2%. Specimen: peripheral blood. The receptors derive from a man in his sixties with acute or convalescent COVID-19.

The V gene is TRBV7-2, the J gene TRBJ2-5, with D perhaps matching TRBD2 (6 bases). This CDR3 is 16 amino acids long. Trimming shortened V by 5 bases and J by 5 bases, and 21 bases separated the two germline ends. In germline, CDR1 is SGHTA, CDR2 FQGNSA. The CDR3 sequence: CASSEGPRATRETQYF. The CDR3 DNA reads as TGTGCCAGCAGCGAAGGACCACGAGCGACTAGGGAGACCCAGTACTTC.

The rearrangement links TRBV2 to TRBJ2-1; D might be TRBD1 (6 bases). The V gene lost 6 bases and the J gene lost 2 bases, with 14 bases spanning the gap. The CDR3 is 15 amino acids. The V gene's germline CDR1 is SNHLY and CDR2 FYNNEI. The CDR3 here is CASRTQGPPYNEQFF. The CDR3 nucleotides are TGTGCCAGCAGGACACAGGGCCCACCCTACAATGAGCAGTTCTTC.

V and J are TRBV19 and TRBJ2-1, with TRBD2 identical over 7 bases. CDR1 is LNHDA, CDR2 SQIVND, per germline (reference sequence). The CDR3 sequence is 12 residues long. V lost 6 bases, J lost 6 bases, and 2 bases stayed unmatched. Here the CDR3 reads CASRAGVNEQFF. DNA of the CDR3: TGTGCCAGTAGGGCGGGAGTCAATGAGCAGTTCTTC.

This clone has only one observation. The chain has TRBV7-3 and TRBJ2-2, with TRBD2 identical over 7 bases. The CDR3 is 14 residues long. Germline trimming cut 5 bases from V and 6 bases from J; bases unmatched to any gene: 6. Germline CDR1 and CDR2: SGHTA and FQGTGA. CDR3 DNA sequence: TGTGCCAGCAGCCGGGACTATTTTGCCGGGGAGCTGTTTTTT. Translating it yields CASSRDYFAGELFF. The complete variable domain, with remaining parts taken from reference TRBV7-3 and TRBJ2-2, reads GAGVSQTPSNKVTEKGKYVELRCDPISGHTALYWYRQSLGQGPEFLIYFQGTGAADDSGLPNDRFFAVRPEGSVSTLKIQRTERGDSAVYLCASSRDYFAGELFFGEGSRLTVL.

The chain carries TRBV11-2 and TRBJ1-2; 7 nucleotides align to TRBD1. V was clipped by 6 bases and J by 4 bases; unmatched bases: 8. The CDR3 is 14 amino acids. CDR1 is SGHAT, CDR2 FQNNGV, per germline. CDR3: CASRPTGPLYGYTF. CDR3 sequence (DNA): TGTGCCAGCAGGCCGACAGGGCCCCTCTATGGCTACACCTTC.

This clone has just a few counts. This chain joins TRBV3-1 (or the pseudogene TRBV3-2) and TRBJ1-1, with no clear D. The length of the CDR3 is 15 residues. V was cut by 1 base and J by 1 base, with 10 bases left in between. Germline-derived CDR1 and CDR2 are LGHDT and YNNKEL (reference sequence). The CDR3 DNA reads as TGTGCCAGCAGCCAAGGGGTAGGGAGGAACACTGAAGCTTTCTTT. The encoded protein is CASSQGVGRNTEAFF.

The chain recombines TRBV4-2 with TRBJ2-2; D is ambiguous. Looked up from germline, CDR1 is LGHNA and CDR2 is YNFKEQ. The length of the CDR3 is 15 residues. Trimming shortened V by 1 base and J by 3 bases, and 9 bases separated the two germline ends. CDR3 protein: CASSQGAQHTGELFF. In DNA form, the CDR3 reads TGTGCCAGCAGCCAAGGGGCGCAGCACACCGGGGAGCTGTTTTTT.

This clone was seen a few times. The sample holds other DNA sequences that translate to the same CDR3. CDR3 amino acids: CASSETGGSRQPQHF. The CDR3 bases are TGTGCCAGCAGTGAGACAGGGGGCTCGCGACAGCCCCAGCATTTT. The chain employs TRBV2 and TRBJ1-5; 10 nucleotides line up with TRBD1. The CDR3 extends over 15 amino acids. Germline assignment: CDR1 SNHLY and CDR2 FYNNEI. After removal of 3 bases from V and 7 bases from J, the junction contained 6 bases not matched to a gene.

The chain combines TRBV6-5 with TRBJ2-3; D may be TRBD2 (5 bases). Trimming removed 5 bases from V and 6 bases from J, with 15 bases in between. CDR3 length: 14 amino acids. Germline V CDR1 and CDR2: MNHEY, SVGAGI. CDR3: CASSPLGERDTQYF. CDR3 bases: TGTGCCAGCAGTCCCTTGGGAGAAAGGGATACGCAGTATTTT.

The J gene is TRBJ1-1, the V gene TRBV5-1, with 8 bases identical to TRBD1. V shed 4 bases, J shed 7 bases, and the junction held 6 bases outside the gene matches. CDR3 length: 13 amino acids. The germline V gene has CDR1 SGHRS and CDR2 YFSETQ. CDR3 amino acids: CASSKGQDGEAFF. In nucleotides, the CDR3 is TGCGCCAGCAGCAAGGGACAGGACGGTGAAGCTTTCTTT.

This clone appeared once. The junction shows a germline mismatch at one end, possibly a read error. The chain is built from TRBV4-1 and TRBJ2-1; D remains unclear. Germline CDR1 reads MGHRA; CDR2 reads YSYEKL. CDR3 length: 17 amino acids. CDR3 in DNA: TGCGCCAGCACCCAAACCCCGCAGGCGTCATCCTACAATGAGCAGTTCTTC. Protein: CASTQTPQASSYNEQFF.

The V gene is TRBV24-1, the J gene TRBJ2-3; 7 bases are a match to TRBD1. The trim removed 7 bases at V and 0 bases at J, leaving 0 bases unmatched. The CDR3 is 13 amino acids. Germline V lookup: CDR1 KGHDR, CDR2 SFDVKD. Written as DNA, the CDR3 is TGTGCCACCAGACAGGGGAGCACAGATACGCAGTATTTT. The encoded protein is CATRQGSTDTQYF.

This sequence joins TRBV2 and TRBJ2-3; possible D gene TRBD2, 6 bases. Germline V CDR1 and CDR2: SNHLY, FYNNEI. This CDR3 has 17 amino acids. In nucleotides, the CDR3 is TGTGGCTCCCGGCCTTCAAGCCCGGGAGCTAGCACAGATACGCAGTATTTT. The encoded protein is CGSRPSSPGASTDTQYF. Full variable domain (rest looked up from reference TRBV2 and TRBJ2-3): EPEVTQTPSHQVTQMGQEVILRCVPISNHLYFYWYRQILGQKVEFLVSFYNNEISEKSEIFDDQFSVERPDGSNFTLKIRSTKLEDSAMYFCGSRPSSPGASTDTQYFGPGTRLTVL.

The chain employs TRBV10-2 and TRBJ2-5; 10 bases agree with TRBD1. Trimming removed 6 bases from V and 4 bases from J; junction bases left unmatched: 5. The CDR3 contains 14 residues. Per the germline V gene, CDR1 is WSHSY and CDR2 is SAAADI. The CDR3 reads CASRSGTGVETQYF. DNA of the CDR3: TGCGCCAGCAGGTCCGGGACAGGGGTAGAGACCCAGTACTTC.

This chain links TRBV6-6 with TRBJ2-2, with a possible D match to TRBD1 (6 bases). The CDR3 runs to 14 residues. Germline loops: CDR1 MNHNY, CDR2 SVGAGI (reference sequence). V was clipped by 7 bases and J by 4 bases, with 13 bases between them. This CDR3 reads CASTSGVGTGELFF. CDR3 bases: TGTGCCAGCACTTCAGGGGTTGGCACCGGGGAGCTGTTTTTT.

V usage is TRBV4-1 and J usage is TRBJ1-2, with 7 bases identical to TRBD1. Trimming at V came to 3 bases and at J to 7 bases, leaving 14 bases not matched to a gene. CDR3 length equals 16 residues. Germline lookup yields CDR1 MGHRA and CDR2 YSYEKL. As DNA, the CDR3 is TGCGCCAGCAGCCAGGGACAGTCAGGGTCCCCAAGTGGCTACACCTTC. Translating gives CASSQGQSGSPSGYTF.

This clone was recorded only once. The chain carries TRBV28 and TRBJ2-5, with D maybe TRBD1 (5 bases). V was cut by 7 bases and J by 6 bases, with 12 bases left in between. The length of the CDR3 is 12 residues. Germline V gene lookup returns CDR1 MDHEN and CDR2 SYDVKM. CDR3 bases: TGTGCCAGCAATAGGGGCGTACAGACCCAGTACTTC. This sequence encodes CASNRGVQTQYF.

This sequence joins TRBV27 and TRBJ2-7, with TRBD2 matching over 8 bases. This CDR3 comprises 15 residues. Trimming cost V 5 bases and J 2 bases; bases outside gene matches: 8. Germline V gene sequence: CDR1 MNHEY, CDR2 SMNVEV (reference sequence). The DNA for the CDR3 is TGTGCCAGCAGTCTGAGCGGGAGAGGCGCCTACGAGCAGTACTTC. It codes for CASSLSGRGAYEQYF.

Details on this clone: One junction end disagrees with the germline gene, perhaps due to a read error. The chain is built from TRBV12-3 or TRBV12-4 and TRBJ1-2; 8 nucleotides match TRBD1. This CDR3 has 12 amino acids. The CDR3 reads CCSGGLTYGYTF. CDR3 bases: TGCTGCTCAGGGGGCCTTACCTATGGCTACACCTTC.

The CDR3 loop reads CARSERAGGKTDTQYF. The CDR3, as DNA: TGTGCCAGAAGCGAGCGGGCAGGGGGTAAGACAGATACGCAGTATTTT. The V gene is TRBV7-5, the J gene TRBJ2-3; TRBD1 is the table's D call and was not checked against the DNA. TRBV7-5 is a recognized pseudogene. CDR3 length: 16 residues.

This rearrangement joins TRBV15 to TRBJ2-1; 8 bases are a match to TRBD2. With V trimmed by 3 bases and J by 1 base, 8 bases remained unmatched. There are 17 residues in the CDR3. Germline CDR1 and CDR2: LNHNV and YYDKDF (reference sequence). The chain's CDR3 is CATSSPSSGPSYNEQFF. The DNA for the CDR3 is TGTGCCACCAGCAGCCCTTCTAGCGGGCCGTCCTACAATGAGCAGTTCTTC.

V is TRBV5-1 and J is TRBJ2-3, with 9 positions matching TRBD1. The CDR3 has 16 amino acids. The junction had 2 bases not matched to a gene; V was cut back by 0 bases and J by 0 bases. Germline CDR1 and CDR2: SGHRS and YFSETQ. The CDR3 here is CASSLGTGASTDTQYF. CDR3 bases: TGCGCCAGCAGCTTGGGGACAGGGGCTAGCACAGATACGCAGTATTTT.

This sequence joins TRBV18 and TRBJ1-2; 9 nucleotides line up with TRBD1. The trim removed 4 bases at V and 4 bases at J, leaving 4 bases unmatched. The CDR3 is 14 amino acids. Germline CDR1 and CDR2: KGHSH and LQKENI. CDR3 region: CASSLQGAAYGYTF. In nucleotides, the CDR3 is TGTGCCAGCTCACTACAGGGGGCAGCCTATGGCTACACCTTC.

This clone was observed a handful of times. The V and J genes are TRBV25-1 and TRBJ1-5; no reliable D call. This CDR3 comprises 14 residues. V dropped 2 bases and J dropped 6 bases, with 11 bases sitting between them. The V gene's germline CDR1 is MGHDK and CDR2 SYGVNS. Written as DNA, the CDR3 is TGTGCCAGCAGTGAAACAGCCCCCGGTCAGCCCCAGCATTTT. This translates into CASSETAPGQPQHF. Variable domain in full (rest from reference TRBV25-1 and TRBJ1-5): EADIYQTPRYLVIGTGKKITLECSQTMGHDKMYWYQQDPGMELHLIHYSYGVNSTEKGDLSSESTVSRIRTEHFPLTLESARPSHTSQYLCASSETAPGQPQHFGDGTRLSIL.